Below, 16 T cell receptor beta chains from the same sample are listed, as sequenced in a study of T cell repertoires in ileal Crohn's disease. Profiling relied on immunoSEQ multiplex PCR, and the TCRdb table lists in-frame clones only, not all of them. The sample yields some 14,000 clones, 60% to 80% seen once. Sequenced sample: ileal tissue. The source of these receptors is an adult with Crohn's disease.

This chain uses TRBV18 with TRBJ1-1; TRBD1 aligns across 9 bases. Germline CDR1 KGHSH, CDR2 LQKENI. The CDR3 covers 16 residues. The ends lost 3 bases at V and 7 bases at J; junction bases unmatched: 12. CDR3 sequence: CASSPTGGLINSEAFF. CDR3 in DNA: TGTGCCAGCTCACCGACAGGGGGGCTGATTAATAGTGAAGCTTTCTTT.

The chain links TRBV5-1 to TRBJ2-1, with 10 bases aligning to TRBD2. In germline, CDR1 is SGHRS, CDR2 YFSETQ. V lost 4 bases, J lost 0 bases, and 10 bases stayed unmatched. This CDR3 is 18 amino acids long. The CDR3 coding sequence is TGCGCCAGCAGCCCGCAGGGACTAGCGAGGACCTCCTACAATGAGCAGTTCTTC. This translates into CASSPQGLARTSYNEQFF.

V and J are TRBV6-1 and TRBJ1-5; TRBD1 might be the D (6 bases). This CDR3 region has 15 residues. V lost 7 bases and J lost 0, with 13 bases in between. Per the germline V gene, CDR1 is MNHNS and CDR2 is SASEGT. The CDR3: CASIQLGGSNQPQHF. CDR3 bases: TGTGCCAGCATCCAGCTAGGGGGTAGCAATCAGCCCCAGCATTTT.

About this clone: This specimen includes other DNA sequences encoding the same CDR3. The chain joins TRBV6-1 to TRBJ1-2, with 9 bases identical to TRBD1. Losses at the gene ends were 4 bases for V and 2 bases for J; bases not matched to a gene: 2. CDR1 is MNHNS, CDR2 SASEGT, per germline. CDR3 size: 14 residues. CDR3 amino acids: CASSGGQGNYGYTF. CDR3 nucleotides: TGTGCCAGCAGTGGTGGACAGGGGAACTATGGCTACACCTTC.

The chain uses TRBV19 and TRBJ2-7; 8 bases line up with TRBD1. The CDR3 loop spans 15 amino acids. The V gene's germline CDR1 is LNHDA and CDR2 SQIVND (reference sequence). The trim removed 4 bases at V and 4 bases at J, leaving 9 bases unmatched. CDR3 in amino acids: CASSRDWTGRYEQYF. The DNA for the CDR3 is TGTGCCAGTAGTAGGGATTGGACAGGGCGGTACGAGCAGTACTTC.

This clone was seen just once. The J gene is TRBJ1-1, the V gene TRBV2, with D tentatively TRBD1 (6 bases). The germline V gene encodes CDR1 SNHLY and CDR2 FYNNEI. The CDR3 runs 14 residues. Trimming left V 7 bases short and J 0 bases short, with 12 bases between. CDR3 nucleotides: TGTGCCAGCAATCGGGACACCTTGAACACTGAAGCTTTCTTT. This translates into CASNRDTLNTEAFF.

The V gene is TRBV6-6, the J gene TRBJ2-5; TRBD2 aligns across 8 bases. CDR3 length: 15 residues. The germline CDR1 and CDR2 sequences are MNHNY and SVGAGI (reference sequence). The ends lost 2 bases at V and 2 bases at J; junction bases unmatched: 4. In DNA form, the CDR3 reads TGTGCCAGCAGTTACGGCGGGAGGACACAAGAGACCCAGTACTTC. Its protein product is CASSYGGRTQETQYF.

The V gene is TRBV6-5, the J gene TRBJ1-2; no clear D. Looked up from germline, CDR1 is MNHEY and CDR2 is SVGAGI. Between the trimmed V and J ends, which lost 2 bases and 2 bases, there was a span of 12 bases. The CDR3 runs 15 residues. CDR3 nucleotides: TGTGCCAGCAGTTACGCCCCTAACCCCAACTATGGCTACACCTTC. Residues: CASSYAPNPNYGYTF.

The rearrangement uses TRBV5-5 and TRBJ1-3; no definite D call. This CDR3 comprises 14 residues. Trimming took off 3 bases at V and 4 bases at J, with 11 bases between the two ends. Germline V gives CDR1 SGHKS, CDR2 YYEKEE (reference sequence). CDR3 sequence: CASSSLGGGNTIYF. CDR3 DNA: TGTGCCAGCAGCTCCCTGGGAGGCGGAAACACCATATATTTT.

The chain employs TRBV30 and TRBJ2-7; D might be TRBD1 (6 bases). V was cut by 7 bases and J by 3 bases, with 10 bases left in between. The CDR3 runs 11 residues. The germline CDR1 and CDR2 sequences are GTSNPN and SVGIG (reference sequence). The CDR3 sequence is CALNRVYEQYF. Here the CDR3 DNA reads TGTGCCTTAAACAGGGTCTACGAGCAGTACTTC.

The gene calls are TRBV5-1 and TRBJ2-3; 12 bases agree with TRBD2. The trim removed 4 bases at V and 10 bases at J, leaving 10 bases unmatched. In germline, CDR1 is SGHRS, CDR2 YFSETQ. CDR3 length: 15 amino acids. The CDR3 loop reads CASSLRLAGASPQYF. CDR3 sequence (DNA): TGCGCCAGCAGCCTACGACTAGCGGGGGCCTCCCCGCAGTATTTT.

V is TRBV12-5 and J is TRBJ2-4, with 7 nucleotides matching TRBD2. The CDR3 extends over 15 amino acids. Germline CDR1 is LGHNT and CDR2 is FRNRAP. The trim removed 6 bases at V and 3 bases at J, leaving 8 bases unmatched. The CDR3 loop reads CASGEGGAFKNIQYF. The CDR3, as DNA: TGTGCTAGTGGAGAGGGAGGGGCTTTCAAAAACATTCAGTACTTC.

The genes are TRBV7-3 and TRBJ1-5; D unresolved. Per germline, CDR1 SGHTA and CDR2 FQGTGA. The CDR3 is 12 residues long. V shed 5 bases and J shed 6 bases, with 8 bases lying between them. The DNA for the CDR3 is TGTGCCAGCAGCCTAGGATCTCAGCCCCAGCATTTT. This sequence encodes CASSLGSQPQHF. Filled out from reference TRBV7-3 and TRBJ1-5, the complete variable domain reads GAGVSQTPSNKVTEKGKYVELRCDPISGHTALYWYRQSLGQGPEFLIYFQGTGAADDSGLPNDRFFAVRPEGSVSTLKIQRTERGDSAVYLCASSLGSQPQHFGDGTRLSIL.

The rearrangement uses TRBV7-2 and TRBJ2-7; 8 bases are a match to TRBD1. The CDR3 runs 15 residues. V lost 5 bases and J lost 7; bases outside the gene matches: 13. CDR1 is SGHTA, CDR2 FQGNSA, per germline. The CDR3 nucleotides are TGTGCCAGCAGCCGGTTGGGACAGGCAAATCAAGAGCAGTACTTC. Its translation: CASSRLGQANQEQYF.

The genes are TRBV19 and TRBJ2-2; no reliable D call. Trimming cost V 6 bases and J 6 bases, with 8 bases left between them. The germline V gene encodes CDR1 LNHDA and CDR2 SQIVND (reference sequence). The CDR3 has 12 residues. CDR3 nucleotides: TGTGCCAGTAGCCACTCGGCCGGGGAGCTGTTTTTT. Amino acid sequence: CASSHSAGELFF.

The chain is built from TRBV5-1 and TRBJ2-3, with 7 bases lining up with TRBD2. Unmatched junction bases numbered 4, after V lost 0 bases and J lost 3 bases. The CDR3 has 15 residues. Germline V gives CDR1 SGHRS, CDR2 YFSETQ. Here the CDR3 reads CASSLAGTKTDTQYF. CDR3 nucleotide sequence: TGCGCCAGCAGCTTGGCCGGGACTAAGACAGATACGCAGTATTTT.